This T cell receptor (beta chain) was recorded in a study of blood T cell repertoires in COVID-19. Germline CDR1 SGHRS, CDR2 YFSETQ. Trimming at V came to 5 bases and at J to 2 bases, leaving 9 bases not matched to a gene. This CDR3 region has 15 residues. In the study's own analysis: Reference gene primer amplification in the assay estimated nucleated cell counts. The assay was immunoSEQ multiplex PCR, and TCRdb's table has in-frame clones only and misses some. V and J calls and clone size are as listed in that table; D and trimming were resolved from the DNA. Of about 270,000 clones in the sample, around 90% were seen once.

The rearrangement uses TRBV5-1 and TRBJ2-5, with 7 bases aligning to TRBD2. The sequencing input was PBMCs or T cells enriched from blood (not recorded which). This TCR was sampled from a man aged 40-49 years who had been exposed to COVID-19. The CDR3 loop reads CASSGSASGQETQYF. The CDR3 region has the DNA TGCGCCAGCAGTGGGTCGGCTAGCGGACAAGAGACCCAGTACTTC.